The T cell receptor beta chain under discussion was sequenced for a study of CDR3 diversity in severe acne. This clonotype was picked up many times. One entry per CDR3 protein, called by TCRdb with MiXCR from the PCR reads. The sample has about 98,000 distinct CDR3 sequences; roughly 51% are singletons. Material: blood. The receptor's source is a male donor with acne.

The DNA for the CDR3 is TGTGCCAGCAGGCGAACAGGGAGAGGAGATACGCAGTATTTT. The encoded protein is CASRRTGRGDTQYF. V usage is TRBV12-3 or TRBV12-4 and J usage is TRBJ2-3; D is perhaps TRBD1 (6 bases). This CDR3 spans 14 amino acids. The V and J ends lost 6 bases and 5 bases respectively, with 15 bases between them.